This T cell receptor beta chain emerged from a study of preoperative IRX-2 immunotherapy in early breast cancer. Treatment denoted: preoperative locoregional IRX-2 cytokine immunotherapy. Preoperative locoregional IRX-2 cytokine immunotherapy was tested in the phase Ib source study. The CDR3 is 12 residues long. CDR1 MGHDK and CDR2 SYGVNS come from the germline V gene. Trimming removed 3 bases at V and 6 bases at J, with 6 bases between. The method was immunoSEQ multiplex PCR; TCRdb's version includes in-frame clones alone and lacks a portion of them. The table lists approximately 31,000 clones, over 85% of them singletons, with around 1.6% in the top ten.

The sequence was collected from a human donor with breast cancer. The starting material was tumor tissue, obtained after IRX-2 immunotherapy. The chain uses TRBV25-1 and TRBJ2-1, with a possible D match to TRBD1 (5 bases). The CDR3 DNA reads as TGTGCCAGCAGTGATGACAGCAATGAGCAGTTCTTC. Its protein is CASSDDSNEQFF. Using reference TRBV25-1 and TRBJ2-1 for the parts outside the CDR3, the full variable domain is EADIYQTPRYLVIGTGKKITLECSQTMGHDKMYWYQQDPGMELHLIHYSYGVNSTEKGDLSSESTVSRIRTEHFPLTLESARPSHTSQYLCASSDDSNEQFFGPGTRLTVL.